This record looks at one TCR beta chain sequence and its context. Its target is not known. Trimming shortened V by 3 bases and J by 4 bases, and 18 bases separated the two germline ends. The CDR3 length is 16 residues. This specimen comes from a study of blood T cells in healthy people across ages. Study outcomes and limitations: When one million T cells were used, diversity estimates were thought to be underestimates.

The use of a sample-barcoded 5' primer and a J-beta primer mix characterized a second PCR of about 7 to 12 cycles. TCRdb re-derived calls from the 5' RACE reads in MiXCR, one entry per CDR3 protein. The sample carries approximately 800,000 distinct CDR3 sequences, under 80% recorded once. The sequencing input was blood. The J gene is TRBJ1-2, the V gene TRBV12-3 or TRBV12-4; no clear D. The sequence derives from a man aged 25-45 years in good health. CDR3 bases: TGTGCCAGCAGTTTCGGTGGAGGGCCGGGTGGCTATGGCTACACCTTC. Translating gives CASSFGGGPGGYGYTF.